The 9 T cell receptor beta chains below come from one sample, sequenced in a study of neurological immune-mediated disorders. MiXCR, run by TCRdb on the 5' RACE reads, gives a single entry per CDR3 protein. The sample records 66,000 or so distinct CDR3 sequences, 5.2% being singletons. The sample was PBMCs. These TCRs come from a woman aged 30 to 39 with multiple sclerosis.

Comment on this clonotype: The germline gene is not matched at one end of the junction; a read error may be the cause. The chain couples TRBV5-5 to TRBJ1-6; D is unclear. The CDR3 is 16 residues long. Germline assignment: CDR1 SGHKS and CDR2 YYEKEE (reference sequence). This chain's CDR3 is CASSSGPSSYNSPLNF. CDR3 bases: TGTGCCAGCAGCTCCGGACCGAGCTCCTATAATTCACCCCTCAACTTT. The complete variable domain, with remaining parts taken from reference TRBV5-5 and TRBJ1-6, reads DAGVTQSPTHLIKTRGQQVTLRCSPISGHKSVSWYQQVLGQGPQFIFQYYEKEERGRGNFPDRFSARQFPNYSSELNVNALLLGDSALYLCASSSGPSSYNSPLNFGNGTRLTVT.

Ten or more counts support this clonotype. The chain has TRBV5-1 and TRBJ2-7; 8 positions match TRBD1. The germline gives CDR1 SGHRS, CDR2 YFSETQ. The CDR3 totals 14 residues. V was clipped by 5 bases and J by 5 bases; unmatched bases: 9. The CDR3: CASSIGDRIDEQYF. The CDR3 DNA reads TGCGCCAGCAGTATTGGGGACAGGATCGACGAGCAGTACTTC.

This clonotype was seen only a few times. This sequence joins TRBV20-1 and TRBJ2-7; D ambiguous. V was clipped by 4 bases and J by 7 bases, with 11 bases between them. CDR3 length: 11 residues. Germline CDR1 is DFQATT and CDR2 is SNEGSKA (reference sequence). The CDR3 loop reads CSATLWQEQYF. CDR3 bases: TGCAGTGCTACCTTATGGCAAGAGCAGTACTTC.

This clonotype came up many times. The junction differs from germline at one of its ends, possibly a read error. The rearrangement uses TRBV19 and TRBJ1-5; D remains ambiguous. The CDR3 totals 12 residues. Germline CDR1 is LNHDA and CDR2 is SQIVND (reference sequence). CDR3 coding DNA: TGTGCCAGTAGTATGTGGAGTCAGCCCCAGAATTTT. Its protein product is CASSMWSQPQNF.

This clonotype showed up many times. The V and J genes are TRBV15 and TRBJ2-5; the D call may be TRBD1 or TRBD2 (5 bases each). This CDR3 spans 14 amino acids. CDR1 is LNHNV, CDR2 YYDKDF, per germline (reference sequence). Trimming removed 7 bases from V and 5 bases from J, with 17 bases in between. This chain's CDR3 is CATTGRADGETQYF. CDR3 bases: TGTGCCACCACGGGGCGGGCGGACGGGGAGACCCAGTACTTC.

This clonotype was detected a few times. The chain employs TRBV5-1 and TRBJ2-5, with 7 bases identical to TRBD1. The germline CDR1 and CDR2 sequences are SGHRS and YFSETQ. V lost 0 bases, J lost 2 bases, and 4 bases stayed unmatched. The CDR3 is 15 amino acids. Here the CDR3 reads CASSLVGTEQETQYF. The CDR3 DNA is TGCGCCAGCAGCTTGGTAGGGACAGAACAAGAGACCCAGTACTTC.

This clonotype occurred many times. J is TRBJ1-2 and V is TRBV5-1; 9 bases align to TRBD1. The trim removed 4 bases at V and 2 bases at J, leaving 9 bases unmatched. The CDR3 runs to 16 residues. Germline V gives CDR1 SGHRS, CDR2 YFSETQ. CDR3 region: CASSRSGTGTNYGYTF. In DNA, the CDR3 is TGCGCCAGCAGCCGTTCCGGGACAGGGACGAACTATGGCTACACCTTC.

This clonotype occurred many times. The chain combines TRBV5-6 with TRBJ2-3, with D hard to call. The germline V and J ends were trimmed by 6 bases and 0 bases, with 8 bases remaining between them. The V gene's germline CDR1 is SGHDT and CDR2 YYEEEE. This CDR3 contains 13 residues. CDR3 amino acids: CASNLRSTDTQYF. In nucleotides, the CDR3 is TGTGCCAGCAATTTGCGGAGCACAGATACGCAGTATTTT.

Many counts were recorded for this clonotype. The V and J genes are TRBV20-1 and TRBJ2-1; no firm D call. The CDR3 is 13 amino acids. Germline V gives CDR1 DFQATT, CDR2 SNEGSKA (reference sequence). V was clipped by 7 bases and J by 3 bases, with 13 bases between them. CDR3 nucleotides: TGCAGTGTTGGTGGGGTTCTCTACAATGAGCAGTTCTTC. Amino acids: CSVGGVLYNEQFF.